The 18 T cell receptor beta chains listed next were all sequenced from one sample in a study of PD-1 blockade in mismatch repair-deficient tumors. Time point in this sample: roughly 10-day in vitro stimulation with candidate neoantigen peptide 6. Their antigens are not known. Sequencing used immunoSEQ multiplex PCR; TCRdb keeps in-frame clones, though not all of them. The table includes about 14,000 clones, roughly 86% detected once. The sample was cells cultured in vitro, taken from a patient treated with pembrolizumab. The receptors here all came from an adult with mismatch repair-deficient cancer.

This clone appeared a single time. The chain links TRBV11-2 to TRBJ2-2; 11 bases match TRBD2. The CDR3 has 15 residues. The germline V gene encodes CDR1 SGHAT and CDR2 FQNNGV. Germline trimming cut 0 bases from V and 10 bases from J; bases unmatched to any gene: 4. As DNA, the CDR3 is TGTGCCAGCAGCTTAGATAGCGGGAGGGTTGAGGAGCTGTTTTTT. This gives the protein CASSLDSGRVEELFF.

The CDR3 DNA reads as TGTGCCAGTAGTAGGAGGGACAGTTCCGTCTACGAGCAGTACTTC. It yields the protein CASSRRDSSVYEQYF. The chain employs TRBV19 and TRBJ2-7; tentative D call: TRBD1 (7 bases). V was pared by 4 bases and J by 3 bases, with 16 bases between. The germline gives CDR1 LNHDA, CDR2 SQIVND (reference sequence). The CDR3 loop spans 15 amino acids. Filled out from reference TRBV19 and TRBJ2-7, the complete variable domain reads DGGITQSPKYLFRKEGQNVTLSCEQNLNHDAMYWYRQDPGQGLRLIYYSQIVNDFQKGDIAEGYSVSREKKESFPLTVTSAQKNPTAFYLCASSRRDSSVYEQYFGPGTRLTVT.

The CDR3 DNA follows: TGTGCCAGCAGTTATATCCTGGGAGACTATGGCTACACCTTC. Protein product: CASSYILGDYGYTF. This chain links TRBV6-6 with TRBJ1-2; the D is unclear. Trimming left V 3 bases short and J 3 bases short, with 11 bases between. Germline CDR1 reads MNHNY; CDR2 reads SVGAGI (reference sequence). This CDR3 spans 14 amino acids.

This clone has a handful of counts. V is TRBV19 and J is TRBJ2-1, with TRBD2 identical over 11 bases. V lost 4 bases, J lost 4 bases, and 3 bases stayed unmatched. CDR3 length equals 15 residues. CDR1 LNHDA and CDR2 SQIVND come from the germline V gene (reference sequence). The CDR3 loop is CASSKTSGGYNEQFF. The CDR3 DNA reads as TGTGCCAGTAGTAAAACTAGCGGGGGTTACAATGAGCAGTTCTTC.

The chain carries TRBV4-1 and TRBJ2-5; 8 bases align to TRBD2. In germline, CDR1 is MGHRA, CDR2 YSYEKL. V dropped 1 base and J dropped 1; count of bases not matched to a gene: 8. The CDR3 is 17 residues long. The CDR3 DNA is TGCGCCAGCAGCCAAGGGGCGGTAGCGGGGTTCCAAGAGACCCAGTACTTC. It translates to CASSQGAVAGFQETQYF.

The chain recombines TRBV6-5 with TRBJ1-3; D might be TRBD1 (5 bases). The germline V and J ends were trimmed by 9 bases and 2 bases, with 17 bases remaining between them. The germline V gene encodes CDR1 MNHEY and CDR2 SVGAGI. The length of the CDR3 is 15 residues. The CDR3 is CASSRRGLPGNTIYF. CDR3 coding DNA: TGTGCCAGTTCGAGGAGGGGTCTCCCTGGAAACACCATATATTTT.

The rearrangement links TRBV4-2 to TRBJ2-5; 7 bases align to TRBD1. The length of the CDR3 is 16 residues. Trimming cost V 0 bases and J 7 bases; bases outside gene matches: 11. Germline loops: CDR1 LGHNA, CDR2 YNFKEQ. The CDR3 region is CASSQDWRTSGGTQYF. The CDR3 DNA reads TGTGCCAGCAGCCAAGATTGGAGGACATCAGGGGGGACCCAGTACTTC.

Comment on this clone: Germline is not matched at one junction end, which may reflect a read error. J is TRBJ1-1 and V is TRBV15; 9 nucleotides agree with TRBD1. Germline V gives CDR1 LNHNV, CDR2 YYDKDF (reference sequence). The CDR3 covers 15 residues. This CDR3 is CAISRLRTGATEAFF. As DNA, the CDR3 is TGTGCCATCAGCAGATTGAGGACAGGGGCTACTGAAGCTTTCTTT.

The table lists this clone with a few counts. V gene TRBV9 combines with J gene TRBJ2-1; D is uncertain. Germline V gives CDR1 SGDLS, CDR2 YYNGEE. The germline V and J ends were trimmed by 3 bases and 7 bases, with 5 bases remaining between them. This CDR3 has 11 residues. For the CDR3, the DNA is TGTGCCAGCAGCGCCCGAAATGAGCAGTTCTTC. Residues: CASSARNEQFF.

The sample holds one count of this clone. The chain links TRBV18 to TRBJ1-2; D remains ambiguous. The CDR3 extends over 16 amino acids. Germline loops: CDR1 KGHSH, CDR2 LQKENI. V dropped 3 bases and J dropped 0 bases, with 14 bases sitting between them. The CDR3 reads CASSPFGPLANYGYTF. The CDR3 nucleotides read TGTGCCAGCTCACCGTTCGGACCGCTAGCTAACTATGGCTACACCTTC.

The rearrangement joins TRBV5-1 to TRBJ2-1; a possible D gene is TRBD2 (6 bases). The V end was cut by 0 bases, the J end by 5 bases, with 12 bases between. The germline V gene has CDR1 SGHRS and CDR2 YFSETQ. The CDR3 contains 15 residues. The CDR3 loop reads CASSLGDLPNNEQFF. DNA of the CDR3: TGCGCCAGCAGCTTGGGGGACTTGCCGAACAATGAGCAGTTCTTC.

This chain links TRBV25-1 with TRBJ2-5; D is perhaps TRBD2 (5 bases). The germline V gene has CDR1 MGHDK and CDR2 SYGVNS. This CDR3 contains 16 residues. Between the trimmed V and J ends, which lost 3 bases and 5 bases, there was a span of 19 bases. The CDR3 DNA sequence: TGTGCCAGCAGTGATCACGGTCGAAGGAGGAAGGAGACCCAGTACTTC. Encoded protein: CASSDHGRRRKETQYF.

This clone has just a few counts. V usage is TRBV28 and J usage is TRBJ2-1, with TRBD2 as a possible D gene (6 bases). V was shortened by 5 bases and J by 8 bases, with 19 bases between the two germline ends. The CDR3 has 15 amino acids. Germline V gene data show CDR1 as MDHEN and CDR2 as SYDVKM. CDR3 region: CASSPPGLGIDEQFF. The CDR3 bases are TGTGCCAGCAGTCCCCCGGGACTGGGGATCGATGAGCAGTTCTTC.

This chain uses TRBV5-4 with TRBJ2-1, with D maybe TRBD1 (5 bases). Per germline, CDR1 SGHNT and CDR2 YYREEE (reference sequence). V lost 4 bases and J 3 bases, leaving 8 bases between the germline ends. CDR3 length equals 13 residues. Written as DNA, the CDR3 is TGTGCCAGCAGCCTCAGGGTCTACAATGAGCAGTTCTTC. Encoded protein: CASSLRVYNEQFF. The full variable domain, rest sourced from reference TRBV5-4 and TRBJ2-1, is ETGVTQSPTHLIKTRGQQVTLRCSSQSGHNTVSWYQQALGQGPQFIFQYYREEENGRGNFPPRFSGLQFPNYSSELNVNALELDDSALYLCASSLRVYNEQFFGPGTRLTVL.

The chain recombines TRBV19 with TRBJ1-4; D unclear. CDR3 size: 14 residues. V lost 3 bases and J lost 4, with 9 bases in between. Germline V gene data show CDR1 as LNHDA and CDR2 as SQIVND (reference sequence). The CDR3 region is CASSIRLRNEKLFF. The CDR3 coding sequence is TGTGCCAGTAGTATTAGACTGCGTAATGAAAAACTGTTTTTT.

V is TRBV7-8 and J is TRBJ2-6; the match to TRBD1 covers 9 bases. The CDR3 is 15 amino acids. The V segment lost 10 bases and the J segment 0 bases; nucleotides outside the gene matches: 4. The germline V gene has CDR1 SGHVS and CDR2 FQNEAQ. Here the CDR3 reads CAIWTGDSGANVLTF. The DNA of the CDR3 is TGTGCCATCTGGACAGGGGACTCTGGGGCCAACGTCCTGACTTTC. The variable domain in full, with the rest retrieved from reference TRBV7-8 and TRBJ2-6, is GAGVSQSPRYKVAKRGQDVALRCDPISGHVSLFWYQQALGQGPEFLTYFQNEAQLDKSGLPSDRFFAERPEGSVSTLKIQRTQQEDSAVYLCAIWTGDSGANVLTFGAGSRLTVL.

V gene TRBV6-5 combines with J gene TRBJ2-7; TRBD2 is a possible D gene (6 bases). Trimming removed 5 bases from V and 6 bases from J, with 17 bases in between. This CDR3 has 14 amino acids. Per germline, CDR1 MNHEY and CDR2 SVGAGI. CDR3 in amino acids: CASSTFGGGGEQYF. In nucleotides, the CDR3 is TGTGCCAGCAGTACCTTCGGGGGAGGCGGCGAGCAGTACTTC.

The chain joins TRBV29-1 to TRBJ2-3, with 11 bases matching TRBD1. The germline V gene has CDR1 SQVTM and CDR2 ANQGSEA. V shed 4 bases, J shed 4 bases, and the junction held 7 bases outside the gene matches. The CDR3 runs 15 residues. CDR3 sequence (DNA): TGCAGCGTTGTAAGGACAGGGGGCATCGCAGATACGCAGTATTTT. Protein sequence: CSVVRTGGIADTQYF.